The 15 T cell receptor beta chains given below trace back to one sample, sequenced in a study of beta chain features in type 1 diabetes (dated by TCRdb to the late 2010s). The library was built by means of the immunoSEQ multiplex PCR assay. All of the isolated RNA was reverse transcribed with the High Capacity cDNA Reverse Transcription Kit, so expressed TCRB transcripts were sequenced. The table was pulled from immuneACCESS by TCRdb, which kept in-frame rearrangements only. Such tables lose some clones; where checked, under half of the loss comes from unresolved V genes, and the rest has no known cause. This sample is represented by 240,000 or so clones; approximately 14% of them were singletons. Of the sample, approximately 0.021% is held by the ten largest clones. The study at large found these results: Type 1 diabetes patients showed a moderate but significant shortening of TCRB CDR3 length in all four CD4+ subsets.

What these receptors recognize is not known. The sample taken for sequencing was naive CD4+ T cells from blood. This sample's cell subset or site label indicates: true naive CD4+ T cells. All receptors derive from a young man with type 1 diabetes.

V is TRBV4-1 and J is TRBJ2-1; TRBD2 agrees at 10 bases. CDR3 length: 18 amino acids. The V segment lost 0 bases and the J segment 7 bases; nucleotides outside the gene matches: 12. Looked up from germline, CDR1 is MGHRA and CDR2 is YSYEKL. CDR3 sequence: CASSQDFPSGSTWNEQFF. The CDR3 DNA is TGCGCCAGCAGCCAAGATTTTCCTAGCGGGAGCACTTGGAATGAGCAGTTCTTC.

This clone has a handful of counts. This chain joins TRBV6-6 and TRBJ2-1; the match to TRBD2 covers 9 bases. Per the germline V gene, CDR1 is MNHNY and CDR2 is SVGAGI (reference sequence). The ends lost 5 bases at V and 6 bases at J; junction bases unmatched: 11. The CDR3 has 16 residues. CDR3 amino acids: CASSRAGASGANEQFF. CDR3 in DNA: TGTGCCAGCAGTAGAGCGGGGGCTAGCGGGGCCAATGAGCAGTTCTTC.

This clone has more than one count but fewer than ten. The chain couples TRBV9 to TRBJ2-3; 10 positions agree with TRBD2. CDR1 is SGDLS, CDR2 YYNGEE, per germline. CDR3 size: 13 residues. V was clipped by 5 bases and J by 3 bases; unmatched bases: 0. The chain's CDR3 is CASRTSGTDTQYF. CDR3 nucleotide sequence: TGTGCCAGCAGGACTAGCGGGACAGATACGCAGTATTTT.

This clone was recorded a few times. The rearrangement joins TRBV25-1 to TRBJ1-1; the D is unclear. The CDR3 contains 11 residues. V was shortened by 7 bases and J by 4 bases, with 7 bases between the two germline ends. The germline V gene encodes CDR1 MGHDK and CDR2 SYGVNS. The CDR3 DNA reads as TGTGCCAGCAAGGAGTGCACTGAAGCTTTCTTT. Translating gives CASKECTEAFF.

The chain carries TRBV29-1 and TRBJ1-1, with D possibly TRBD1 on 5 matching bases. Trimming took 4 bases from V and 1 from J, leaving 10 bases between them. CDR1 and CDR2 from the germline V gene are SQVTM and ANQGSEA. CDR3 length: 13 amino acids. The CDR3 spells CSVAGQQNTEAFF. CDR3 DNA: TGCAGCGTTGCTGGACAACAGAACACTGAAGCTTTCTTT.

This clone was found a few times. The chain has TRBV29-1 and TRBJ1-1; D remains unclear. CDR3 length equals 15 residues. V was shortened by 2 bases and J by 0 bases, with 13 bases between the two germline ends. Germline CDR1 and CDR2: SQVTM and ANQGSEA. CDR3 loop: CSVERRGSLNTEAFF. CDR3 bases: TGCAGCGTTGAACGGCGGGGAAGTTTGAACACTGAAGCTTTCTTT. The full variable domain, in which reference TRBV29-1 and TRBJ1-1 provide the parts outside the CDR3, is SAVISQKPSRDICQRGTSLTIQCQVDSQVTMMFWYRQQPGQSLTLIATANQGSEATYESGFVIDKFPISRPNLTFSTLTVSNMSPEDSSIYLCSVERRGSLNTEAFFGQGTRLTVV.

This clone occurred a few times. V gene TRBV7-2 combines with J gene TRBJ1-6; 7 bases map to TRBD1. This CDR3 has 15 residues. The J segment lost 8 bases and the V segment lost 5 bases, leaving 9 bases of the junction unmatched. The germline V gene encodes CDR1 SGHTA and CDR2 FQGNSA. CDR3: CASSPRGPRDSPLHF. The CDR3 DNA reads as TGTGCCAGCAGCCCGAGGGGGCCTAGGGATTCACCCCTCCACTTT.

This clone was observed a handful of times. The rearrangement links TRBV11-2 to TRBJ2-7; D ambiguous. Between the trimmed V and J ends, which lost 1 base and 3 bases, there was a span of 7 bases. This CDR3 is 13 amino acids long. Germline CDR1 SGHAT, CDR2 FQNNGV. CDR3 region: CASSLARIYEQYF. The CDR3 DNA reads TGTGCCAGCAGCTTAGCCAGGATCTACGAGCAGTACTTC. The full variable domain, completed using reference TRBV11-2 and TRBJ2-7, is EAGVAQSPRYKIIEKRQSVAFWCNPISGHATLYWYQQILGQGPKLLIQFQNNGVVDDSQLPKDRFSAERLKGVDSTLKIQPAKLEDSAVYLCASSLARIYEQYFGPGTRLTVT.

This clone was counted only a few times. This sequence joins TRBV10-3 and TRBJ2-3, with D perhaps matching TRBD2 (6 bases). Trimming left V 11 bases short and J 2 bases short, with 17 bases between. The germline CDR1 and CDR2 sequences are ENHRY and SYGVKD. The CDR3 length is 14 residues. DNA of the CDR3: TGTGCCTCCATGCCGGGACTGATCACAGATACGCAGTATTTT. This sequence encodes CASMPGLITDTQYF.

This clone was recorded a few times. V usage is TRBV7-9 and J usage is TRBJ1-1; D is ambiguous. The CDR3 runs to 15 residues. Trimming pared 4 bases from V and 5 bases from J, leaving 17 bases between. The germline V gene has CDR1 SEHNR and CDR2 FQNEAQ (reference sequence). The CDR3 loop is CASSSTGLTGTEAFF. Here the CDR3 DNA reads TGTGCCAGCAGCTCCACCGGGCTAACGGGAACTGAAGCTTTCTTT.

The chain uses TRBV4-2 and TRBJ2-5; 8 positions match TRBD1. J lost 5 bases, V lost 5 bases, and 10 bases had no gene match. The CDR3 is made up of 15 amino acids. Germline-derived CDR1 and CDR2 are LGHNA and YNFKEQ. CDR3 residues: CASSDPGQAPETQYF. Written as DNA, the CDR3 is TGTGCCAGCAGCGACCCGGGACAGGCCCCCGAGACCCAGTACTTC.

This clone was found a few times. The CDR3 protein is CASSPMDRGLGTDTQYF. CDR3 sequence (DNA): TGTGCCAGTAGTCCCATGGACAGGGGATTGGGCACAGATACGCAGTATTTT. V usage is TRBV19 and J usage is TRBJ2-3; TRBD1 matches 9 bases. The CDR3 consists of 17 residues. Germline V gene lookup returns CDR1 LNHDA and CDR2 SQIVND (reference sequence). The ends lost 5 bases at V and 1 base at J; junction bases unmatched: 10.

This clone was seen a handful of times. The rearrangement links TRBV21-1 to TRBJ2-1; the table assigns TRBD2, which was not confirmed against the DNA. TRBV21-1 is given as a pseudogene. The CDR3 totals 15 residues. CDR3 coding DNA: TGTGCCAGCAGCAATGCTTGGCGGGAGGGGAATGAGCAGTTCTTC. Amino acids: CASSNAWREGNEQFF.

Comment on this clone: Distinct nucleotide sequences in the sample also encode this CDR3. The CDR3, as DNA: TGTGCCAGCAGCGTTGGGGGGTTCACAGATACGCAGTATTTT. Translating gives CASSVGGFTDTQYF. The genes are TRBV9 and TRBJ2-3, with TRBD2 as a possible D gene (6 bases). V dropped 2 bases and J dropped 2 bases, with 9 bases sitting between them. CDR1 and CDR2 from the germline V gene are SGDLS and YYNGEE. CDR3 size: 14 residues.

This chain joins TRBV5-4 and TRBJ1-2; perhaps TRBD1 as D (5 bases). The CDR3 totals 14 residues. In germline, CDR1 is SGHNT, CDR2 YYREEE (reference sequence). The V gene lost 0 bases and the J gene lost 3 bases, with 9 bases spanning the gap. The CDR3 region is CASSLVGADYGYTF. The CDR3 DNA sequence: TGTGCCAGCAGCTTGGTAGGGGCGGACTATGGCTACACCTTC. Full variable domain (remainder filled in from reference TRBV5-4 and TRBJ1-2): ETGVTQSPTHLIKTRGQQVTLRCSSQSGHNTVSWYQQALGQGPQFIFQYYREEENGRGNFPPRFSGLQFPNYSSELNVNALELDDSALYLCASSLVGADYGYTFGSGTRLTVV.